The T cell receptor beta chain described here comes from a study of STAT5B mutations in CD4+ large granular lymphocyte leukemia. Notes on the study in general: 8/27 top patient clones versus 2/35 control clones were TRBV06-family. Approximately 25% of private leukemic clonotypes occurred rarely in other patients' non-leukemic repertoires.

Sequencing was at survey level. Here immunoSEQ multiplex PCR was the method, and the copy in TCRdb shows in-frame clones only, minus some. The table has more than 30,000 clones, roughly 89% seen once. As concerns this clone: Its matching antigen is unknown.

Trimming stripped 0 bases from V and 1 base from J, with 6 bases between. Germline CDR1 is SGHNT and CDR2 is YENEEA. CDR3 length equals 14 residues. The sequence came from a human donor in good health. The V gene is TRBV11-3, the J gene TRBJ1-1; D uncertain. The sequenced sample was CD4+ T cells from blood buffy coats. Here the CDR3 reads CASSLDGPNTEAFF. CDR3 DNA sequence: TGTGCCAGCAGCTTAGATGGGCCGAACACTGAAGCTTTCTTT.